Below are 17 T cell receptor beta chains sequenced from a single sample in a study of T cell responses to AZD1222 COVID-19 vaccine. Generated by immunoSEQ multiplex PCR, the TCRdb table keeps only in-frame clones and is missing some. Counted here are under 150,000 clones, around 90% occurring once; the ten biggest clones make up roughly 2.7%. Here the sequenced sample was peripheral blood, taken 28 days after the second AZD1222 dose. Receptor source: an adult who received the AZD1222 COVID-19 vaccine.

The chain joins TRBV5-4 to TRBJ2-1; tentative D call: TRBD2 (6 bases). Per germline, CDR1 SGHNT and CDR2 YYREEE (reference sequence). V lost 4 bases to trimming and J lost 0 bases, with 14 bases between them. This CDR3 has 16 residues. The DNA of the CDR3 is TGTGCCAGCAGCCAAGGCGGGGTCAGCTCCTACAATGAGCAGTTCTTC. This gives the protein CASSQGGVSSYNEQFF.

This chain joins TRBV15 and TRBJ2-3, with D maybe TRBD1 (6 bases). Germline values: CDR1 LNHNV, CDR2 YYDKDF (reference sequence). The V end lost 6 bases, the J end lost 5 bases, and 9 bases lay between the germline ends. The length of the CDR3 is 12 residues. The CDR3 DNA is TGTGCCACCAGTATAGGGGGAGATACGCAGTATTTT. Its translation: CATSIGGDTQYF.

V usage is TRBV5-4 and J usage is TRBJ1-3, with 8 nucleotides matching TRBD1. The V gene's germline CDR1 is SGHNT and CDR2 YYREEE (reference sequence). J lost 4 bases, V lost 4 bases, and 4 bases had no gene match. The CDR3 is 14 amino acids. For the CDR3, the DNA is TGTGCCAGCAGCGGACAGGGCTCAGGAAACACCATATATTTT. As protein: CASSGQGSGNTIYF.

The genes are TRBV18 and TRBJ2-1, with D unresolved. CDR1 is KGHSH and CDR2 is LQKENI in the germline V gene. The CDR3 is 14 residues long. Trimming shortened V by 2 bases and J by 0 bases, and 5 bases separated the two germline ends. CDR3 loop: CASSPGGSYNEQFF. The CDR3 DNA is TGTGCCAGCTCACCAGGTGGCTCCTACAATGAGCAGTTCTTC.

The chain is built from TRBV5-1 and TRBJ2-1; 7 bases are shared with TRBD1. In germline, CDR1 is SGHRS, CDR2 YFSETQ. The CDR3 is 16 residues long. V gave up 0 bases and J gave up 3 bases; unmatched junction bases: 6. CDR3 nucleotide sequence: TGCGCCAGCAGCTTGGCGACAGGGTCTTACTACAATGAGCAGTTCTTC. Protein: CASSLATGSYYNEQFF.

The chain uses TRBV5-1 and TRBJ2-1; 9 positions agree with TRBD2. After removal of 4 bases from V and 6 bases from J, the junction contained 14 bases not matched to a gene. The germline V gene encodes CDR1 SGHRS and CDR2 YFSETQ. This CDR3 comprises 17 residues. CDR3 DNA: TGCGCCAGCAGCATCGATCTAGCGGGGACGGCCGGCAATGAGCAGTTCTTC. This translates into CASSIDLAGTAGNEQFF.

The chain employs TRBV2 and TRBJ1-2; D unresolved. CDR1 is SNHLY and CDR2 is FYNNEI in the germline V gene. The V gene lost 6 bases and the J gene lost 4 bases, with 12 bases spanning the gap. The length of the CDR3 is 13 residues. The CDR3 nucleotides are TGTGCCAGCAGGAGGGAGGGCGCCTATGGCTACACCTTC. It is translated as CASRREGAYGYTF.

The rearrangement joins TRBV3-1 (or the pseudogene TRBV3-2) to TRBJ2-5, with 7 nucleotides matching TRBD2. The CDR3 runs to 13 residues. V was pared by 1 base and J by 9 bases, with 5 bases of the junction left unmatched. Germline CDR1 is LGHDT and CDR2 is YNNKEL (reference sequence). CDR3: CASSQVSGGAQYF. For the CDR3, the DNA is TGTGCCAGCAGCCAAGTATCTGGGGGGGCCCAGTACTTC.

V gene TRBV7-9 combines with J gene TRBJ2-1; TRBD1 matches 8 bases. This CDR3 is built from 16 residues. V dropped 4 bases and J dropped 7; count of bases not matched to a gene: 12. Germline V CDR1 and CDR2: SEHNR, FQNEAQ (reference sequence). The CDR3 DNA reads as TGTGCCAGCAGCTCGGACAGGGCTCTCAACGGGAATGAGCAGTTCTTC. It is translated as CASSSDRALNGNEQFF.

The chain joins TRBV14 to TRBJ1-1; D is uncertain. Germline V lookup: CDR1 SGHDN, CDR2 FVKESK. The CDR3 is 15 amino acids. Between the trimmed V and J ends, which lost 3 bases and 5 bases, there was a span of 16 bases. In nucleotides, the CDR3 is TGTGCCAGCAGCCAGGGTGGAGGAAGGCGAACTGAAGCTTTCTTT. The encoded protein is CASSQGGGRRTEAFF.

The genes are TRBV7-9 and TRBJ1-2; D uncertain. Germline CDR1 and CDR2: SEHNR and FQNEAQ (reference sequence). CDR3 size: 13 residues. V gave up 1 base and J gave up 2 bases, with 5 bases separating them. The CDR3 protein is CASSLDGNYGYTF. The CDR3 DNA reads TGTGCCAGCAGCTTAGACGGGAACTATGGCTACACCTTC.

The V gene is TRBV18, the J gene TRBJ1-1; D gene uncertain. CDR1 is KGHSH and CDR2 is LQKENI in the germline V gene. The CDR3 totals 13 residues. Trimming took off 7 bases at V and 2 bases at J, with 11 bases between the two ends. DNA for the CDR3: TGTGCCAGCTTCCCGACAAGAAACACTGAAGCTTTCTTT. Translated, it gives CASFPTRNTEAFF.

The chain couples TRBV24-1 to TRBJ2-5; no firm D call. CDR3 size: 12 residues. With 4 bases removed from V and 2 bases from J, the gap between germline ends came to 4 bases. Germline-derived CDR1 and CDR2 are KGHDR and SFDVKD. The CDR3 DNA reads as TGTGCCACCAGTGAAACTCAAGAGACCCAGTACTTC. Its translation: CATSETQETQYF.

This clone was seen more than once but under ten times. The CDR3, as DNA: TGTGCCAGCAGCTTAGTCCCCTACGAGCAGTACTTC. Translating gives CASSLVPYEQYF. The chain links TRBV7-9 to TRBJ2-7; D is undetermined. Per germline, CDR1 SEHNR and CDR2 FQNEAQ (reference sequence). V was clipped by 1 base and J by 2 bases, with 3 bases between them. CDR3 length: 12 residues.

This chain links TRBV28 with TRBJ1-6, with D unclear. Germline CDR1 reads MDHEN; CDR2 reads SYDVKM. The CDR3 contains 16 residues. V was shortened by 3 bases and J by 7 bases, with 16 bases between the two germline ends. The CDR3 sequence: CASSFPVGGRNSPLHF. CDR3 DNA sequence: TGTGCCAGCAGTTTCCCCGTGGGAGGGCGAAATTCACCCCTCCACTTT.

The gene calls are TRBV27 and TRBJ1-1; D gene uncertain. This CDR3 has 13 amino acids. CDR1 and CDR2 from the germline V gene are MNHEY and SMNVEV (reference sequence). The V end was cut by 6 bases, the J end by 4 bases, with 12 bases between. CDR3 DNA: TGTGCCAGCAGGTTCGTCGGGGTCACTGAAGCTTTCTTT. Translation gives CASRFVGVTEAFF.

This clone came up once. The chain employs TRBV12-3 or TRBV12-4 and TRBJ2-1, with D hard to call. The CDR3 loop spans 13 amino acids. V was clipped by 1 base and J by 6 bases, with 7 bases between them. CDR3 region: CASSLGHGNEQFF. The CDR3 DNA is TGTGCCAGCAGTTTAGGACACGGCAATGAGCAGTTCTTC.